A selection of T cell receptor beta chains follows, all from one sample in a study of blood T cell repertoires in COVID-19. Generated by immunoSEQ multiplex PCR, the TCRdb table keeps only in-frame clones and is missing some. The sample gives about 76,000 clones, around 85% of which show up once; 8% to 10% is in the top ten. The sample taken for sequencing was peripheral blood. The receptors were sampled from a man in his forties or fifties with COVID-19, enrolled during active disease. CDR3s include the opening cysteine and the closing phenylalanine or tryptophan. The D gene is left open where the match is weak. Not all rows give a size; the values are once, few, many and, for expanded clones, a class.

CASSFTDSAYNEQFF | TGTGCCAGCAGCTTTACGGACAGCGCCTACAATGAGCAGTTCTTC | TRBV5-5 | - | - | TRBJ2-1
CASNRDSGNTIYF | TGTGCCAGCAACCGGGACTCTGGAAACACCATATATTTT | TRBV12-3/TRBV12-4 | - | once | TRBJ1-3
CASSRAGITEAFF | TGTGCCAGCAGCCGCGCAGGGATCACTGAAGCTTTCTTT | TRBV7-8 | - | - | TRBJ1-1
CAWSPGQGATPLHF | TGTGCCTGGAGCCCTGGACAGGGAGCGACACCCCTCCACTTT | TRBV30 | TRBD1 | few | TRBJ1-6
CASSQHREGGYTF | TGTGCCAGCAGCCAACACAGGGAAGGTGGCTACACCTTC | TRBV3-1/TRBV3-2 | - | once | TRBJ1-2
CASSYGQGLTDTQYF | TGTGCCAGCAGCTACGGACAGGGGTTGACGGATACGCAGTATTTT | TRBV7-8 | TRBD1 | - | TRBJ2-3
CASSDEGPLHF | TGTGCCAGCAGTGATGAGGGACCCCTCCACTTT | TRBV2 | - | - | TRBJ1-6
CASSLEGAASTDTQYF | TGTGCCAGCAGCTTGGAAGGTGCGGCTAGCACAGATACGCAGTATTTT | TRBV5-4 | - | - | TRBJ2-3
CASSERETSYEQYF | TGTGCCAGCAGCGAGAGGGAGACCTCCTACGAGCAGTACTTC | TRBV2 | - | - | TRBJ2-7
CASSLQGGENEQYF | TGTGCCAGCAGTCTACAGGGTGGAGAAAACGAGCAGTACTTC | TRBV6-5 | - | - | TRBJ2-7
CASRDRLSEETQYF | TGTGCCAGCAGGGACAGACTTTCCGAGGAGACCCAGTACTTC | TRBV7-9 | - | - | TRBJ2-5
CASSSGRRMGEQFF | TGTGCCAGCAGCTCCGGGCGGAGGATGGGTGAGCAGTTCTTC | TRBV7-3 | - | once | TRBJ2-1
CASSVALAENEQFF | TGTGCCAGCAGCGTAGCTTTAGCGGAAAATGAGCAGTTCTTC | TRBV9 | - | - | TRBJ2-1
CASSQDQGVGQPQHF | TGTGCCAGCAGCCAAGATCAGGGGGTTGGACAGCCCCAGCATTTT | TRBV3-1/TRBV3-2 | TRBD1 | - | TRBJ1-5
CAISESVAGGTKNIQYF | TGTGCCATCAGTGAGTCCGTAGCGGGAGGGACCAAAAACATTCAGTACTTC | TRBV10-3 | TRBD2 | - | TRBJ2-4
CASSLQGTEMGLEQFF | TGCGCCAGCAGCTTGCAAGGGACGGAGATGGGACTAGAGCAGTTCTTC | TRBV5-1 | TRBD2 | - | TRBJ2-1
CASSTSGSVADTQYF | TGTGCCAGCAGCACCAGCGGGAGTGTCGCAGATACGCAGTATTTT | TRBV7-6 | TRBD2 | - | TRBJ2-3
CASSLDAYRVEKLFF | TGTGCCAGCAGCTTAGACGCATACAGAGTTGAAAAACTGTTTTTT | TRBV7-2 | - | few | TRBJ1-4
CASSVQGNTEAFF | TGTGCCAGCAGTGTACAGGGGAACACTGAAGCTTTCTTT | TRBV6-2/TRBV6-3 | - | - | TRBJ1-1
CASSVGLAGDSYNEQFF | TGCGCCAGCAGCGTGGGACTAGCGGGGGATTCCTACAATGAGCAGTTCTTC | TRBV5-1 | TRBD2 | - | TRBJ2-1
CSVEARGEKLFF | TGCAGCGTTGAAGCAAGGGGTGAAAAACTGTTTTTT | TRBV29-1 | - | - | TRBJ1-4
CASTIGVGLNQPQHF | TGTGCCAGCACCATAGGGGTAGGGCTCAATCAGCCCCAGCATTTT | TRBV5-6 | - | few | TRBJ1-5
CATSRDIRYYGYTF | TGTGCCACCAGCAGAGATATTCGGTACTATGGCTACACCTTC | TRBV15 | - | few | TRBJ1-2
CASSLSTEGYGYTF | TGTGCCAGCAGTTTATCGACAGAAGGGTATGGCTACACCTTC | TRBV27 | - | - | TRBJ1-2
CATSDPTSGSETQYF | TGTGCCACCAGTGATCCCACTAGCGGGTCAGAGACCCAGTACTTC | TRBV24-1 | TRBD2 | once | TRBJ2-5
CASSRTGGPGYTF | TGTGCCAGCAGCAGAACAGGGGGACCTGGCTACACCTTC | TRBV12-3/TRBV12-4 | TRBD1 | - | TRBJ1-2
CASSLGRPTDGYTF | TGTGCCAGCAGCTTAGGGAGGCCGACCGATGGCTACACCTTC | TRBV11-2 | - | - | TRBJ1-2
CASTRTSGYNEQFF | TGCGCCAGCACGAGGACTAGCGGCTACAATGAGCAGTTCTTC | TRBV5-1 | TRBD2 | few | TRBJ2-1
CASSFHSRQGHEQYF | TGTGCCAGCAGCTTCCATTCTCGTCAGGGCCACGAGCAGTACTTC | TRBV7-6 | - | - | TRBJ2-7
CASSQDAQGGEQYF | TGTGCCAGCAGCCAAGATGCGCAGGGGGGCGAGCAGTACTTC | TRBV4-2 | - | - | TRBJ2-7
CASSQVGGAAGNTIYF | TGTGCCAGCAGCCAAGTTGGGGGGGCCGCTGGAAACACCATATATTTT | TRBV3-1/TRBV3-2 | - | once | TRBJ1-3
CALLTGVREAFF | TGTGCCTTACTAACGGGGGTCCGTGAAGCTTTCTTT | TRBV12-1 | - | once | TRBJ1-1
CASSHALRDLDNEQFF | TGCGCCAGCAGCCACGCACTCAGGGATCTGGACAATGAGCAGTTCTTC | TRBV4-1 | - | - | TRBJ2-1
CASLFGEGEQYF | TGTGCCAGCTTATTCGGGGAGGGCGAGCAGTACTTC | TRBV25-1 | TRBD2 | - | TRBJ2-7
CASSRTSGNLSYEQYF | TGTGCCAGCAGTCGGACTAGCGGGAACCTATCCTACGAGCAGTACTTC | TRBV6-4 | TRBD2 | once | TRBJ2-7
CASSFRGFNQPQHF | TGTGCCAGCAGTTTCAGGGGGTTCAATCAGCCCCAGCATTTT | TRBV28 | TRBD1 | - | TRBJ1-5
CASSRRPSGINTDTQYF | TGTGCCAGCAGCAGGAGGCCTAGCGGGATTAACACAGATACGCAGTATTTT | TRBV7-2 | TRBD2 | - | TRBJ2-3
CASSSGTPGSSPLHF | TGTGCCAGCAGCTCCGGGACCCCCGGGAGTTCACCCCTCCACTTT | TRBV7-3 | - | - | TRBJ1-6
CASSLQQGGAGELFF | TGCGCCAGCAGCTTGCAACAGGGTGGGGCCGGGGAGCTGTTTTTT | TRBV5-1 | - | - | TRBJ2-2